This entry lists 19 T cell receptor beta chains sequenced from one sample in a study of identical twins. One entry per CDR3 protein results from TCRdb running MiXCR on the 5' RACE reads. The sample gives fewer than 900,000 distinct CDR3 sequences, less than 25% of which show up once; about 4.3% is in the top ten. These data were likewise used in another study, on T cells expressing NK-cell markers.

Sequenced sample: PBMCs. Receptors originate from a woman aged 18 to 35 in good health.

The table lists this clonotype with a few counts. The chain links TRBV5-4 to TRBJ2-6; D call uncertain. The CDR3 is 20 residues long. Per the germline V gene, CDR1 is SGHNT and CDR2 is YYREEE (reference sequence). V was pared by 2 bases and J by 0 bases, with 21 bases between. CDR3 sequence reads: CASSFPPLGRRTSGANVLTF. The CDR3, as DNA: TGTGCCAGCAGCTTTCCGCCTCTTGGACGGAGAACCTCTGGGGCCAACGTCCTGACTTTC.

J is TRBJ2-1 and V is TRBV7-9; 8 bases agree with TRBD2. Germline assignment: CDR1 SEHNR and CDR2 FQNEAQ (reference sequence). Trimming removed 3 bases from V and 7 bases from J; junction bases left unmatched: 14. The CDR3 loop spans 17 amino acids. CDR3 loop: CASSFRKTSGGLNEQFF. CDR3 sequence (DNA): TGTGCCAGCAGCTTTCGAAAAACCTCGGGAGGGCTAAATGAGCAGTTCTTC.

A few counts support this clonotype. V and J are TRBV19 and TRBJ1-2; 7 nucleotides align to TRBD1. This CDR3 is 13 amino acids long. Per germline, CDR1 LNHDA and CDR2 SQIVND (reference sequence). V lost 7 bases to trimming and J lost 1 base; unmatched junction nucleotides: 3. Written as DNA, the CDR3 is TGTGCCAGTATGAACAGGGGTAACTATGGCTACACCTTC. Its translation: CASMNRGNYGYTF.

This clonotype was detected a few times. V usage is TRBV15 and J usage is TRBJ1-6; D gene uncertain. Germline V CDR1 and CDR2: LNHNV, YYDKDF (reference sequence). CDR3 size: 12 residues. Deletions cut 0 bases from V and 7 bases from J, with 1 base between. For the CDR3, the DNA is TGTGCCACCAGCAGAGACAATTCACCCCTCCACTTT. It encodes CATSRDNSPLHF.

The CDR3 region has the DNA TGTGCCAGCAGCCAACGAGGAGGAACCTACAATGAGCAGTTCTTC. It yields the protein CASSQRGGTYNEQFF. The rearrangement uses TRBV5-5 and TRBJ2-1, with D perhaps matching TRBD2 (5 bases). This CDR3 spans 15 amino acids. CDR1 and CDR2 (germline): SGHKS, YYEKEE (reference sequence). Deletions cut 4 bases from V and 2 bases from J, with 13 bases between.

This clonotype was seen repeatedly, ten times or more. This chain links TRBV20-1 with TRBJ1-6; 9 nucleotides match TRBD1. Losses at the gene ends were 3 bases for V and 13 bases for J; bases not matched to a gene: 10. Per the germline V gene, CDR1 is DFQATT and CDR2 is SNEGSKA (reference sequence). The CDR3 is 14 residues long. CDR3 bases: TGCAGTGCTAGGTCGGGACAGGGCTCTAGTCCCCTCCACTTT. Amino acids: CSARSGQGSSPLHF.

Note on this clonotype: Lacking the conserved final phenylalanine or tryptophan, this CDR3 likely reflects a read error. No DNA is shown, since the ends of the CDR3 on it are uncertain; the CDR3 is the one TCRdb lists. The V and J genes are TRBV21-1 and TRBJ2-7; the D call TRBD1 from the table was never checked on the DNA. TRBV21-1 is a pseudogene locus. The CDR3 comprises 18 residues, both ends counted. The CDR3 spells CASTLRSRGGRLGYEQYI.

This clonotype was recorded a few times. The chain's CDR3 is CASSLVLTSGVVGEQFF. The CDR3 DNA reads TGTGCCAGCAGCTTAGTGTTAACTAGCGGGGTGGTGGGTGAGCAGTTCTTC. J is TRBJ2-1 and V is TRBV7-2, with 10 bases fitting TRBD2. Germline V gene data show CDR1 as SGHTA and CDR2 as FQGNSA. This CDR3 has 17 amino acids. Trimming at V came to 1 base and at J to 9 bases, leaving 12 bases not matched to a gene.

This clonotype turned up a few times. V is TRBV7-9 and J is TRBJ1-3; no firm D call. Per the germline V gene, CDR1 is SEHNR and CDR2 is FQNEAQ (reference sequence). The V and J ends lost 0 bases and 0 bases respectively, with 9 bases between them. There are 16 residues in the CDR3. The CDR3 DNA reads as TGTGCCAGCAGCTTAGCGCTTACGGTCTCTGGAAACACCATATATTTT. Its protein product is CASSLALTVSGNTIYF.

The CDR3 region has the DNA TGTGCCAGCAGCTTAGCGCTTATCCTAGACAGGAAGACTAGCGGGGCGAACACCGGGGAGCTGTTTTTT. This gives the protein CASSLALILDRKTSGANTGELFF. The J gene is TRBJ2-2, the V gene TRBV11-1; 11 nucleotides line up with TRBD2. This CDR3 is 23 amino acids long. CDR1 and CDR2 (germline): SGHAT, FQDESV (reference sequence). After removal of 0 bases from V and 0 bases from J, the junction contained 18 bases not matched to a gene.

A word on this clonotype: A read error may produce the germline difference seen at one junction end. This chain uses TRBV20-1 with TRBJ1-1, with no clear D. The CDR3 contains 8 residues. Germline CDR1 is DFQATT and CDR2 is SNEGSKA (reference sequence). The CDR3 protein is CSAGRIYF. Written as DNA, the CDR3 is TGCAGTGCTGGAAGGATCTACTTT.

The table lists this clonotype with a few counts. The chain joins TRBV7-2 to TRBJ2-5, with D hard to call. Trimming took off 6 bases at V and 2 bases at J, with 7 bases between the two ends. The CDR3 is 12 residues long. Germline CDR1 is SGHTA and CDR2 is FQGNSA. The CDR3 loop is CASSDPQETQYF. CDR3 DNA sequence: TGTGCCAGCAGTGACCCGCAAGAGACCCAGTACTTC.

The chain joins TRBV10-2 to TRBJ2-7, with unresolved D. Deletions cut 5 bases from V and 2 bases from J, with 19 bases between. This CDR3 contains 16 residues. The V gene's germline CDR1 is WSHSY and CDR2 SAAADI. The CDR3 sequence is CASSPILDAATYEQYF. The CDR3 DNA follows: TGCGCCAGCAGTCCAATACTGGACGCGGCTACCTACGAGCAGTACTTC.

This chain links TRBV9 with TRBJ2-7, with TRBD2 matching 8 bases. The junction had 14 bases not matched to a gene; V was cut back by 7 bases and J by 2 bases. Germline lookup yields CDR1 SGDLS and CDR2 YYNGEE. CDR3 length: 16 amino acids. The CDR3 region has the DNA TGTGCCAGCTCCACCGGGGGGGGCAGGCCTGCCTACGAGCAGTACTTC. It codes for CASSTGGGRPAYEQYF. Together with reference TRBV9 and TRBJ2-7, the CDR3 gives the full variable domain: DSGVTQTPKHLITATGQRVTLRCSPRSGDLSVYWYQQSLDQGLQFLIQYYNGEERAKGNILERFSAQQFPDLHSELNLSSLELGDSALYFCASSTGGGRPAYEQYFGPGTRLTVT.

The CDR3 nucleotides read TGTGCCAGCAGCTCCTGGGAGGCGGGTGACAAGACCGGGGAGCTGTTTTTT. Its translation: CASSSWEAGDKTGELFF. The rearrangement uses TRBV11-3 and TRBJ2-2; the D gene is possibly TRBD2 (6 bases). The CDR3 has 17 amino acids. Germline values: CDR1 SGHNT, CDR2 YENEEA. Trimming removed 4 bases from V and 5 bases from J, with 20 bases in between.

The sample holds a few counts of this clonotype. The J gene is TRBJ1-2, the V gene TRBV20-1; tentatively, D is TRBD1 (6 bases). With 6 bases removed from V and 3 bases from J, the gap between germline ends came to 23 bases. Per germline, CDR1 DFQATT and CDR2 SNEGSKA (reference sequence). CDR3 length: 16 residues. The CDR3 DNA reads TGCAGTGCGAGGACTTCTGGGGGCGCTCCGGACTATGGCTACACCTTC. Translation gives CSARTSGGAPDYGYTF.

Only a few counts were recorded for this clonotype. The chain is built from TRBV4-1 and TRBJ2-7; 11 bases agree with TRBD2. V lost 0 bases to trimming and J lost 1 base; unmatched junction nucleotides: 5. The CDR3 consists of 17 residues. The germline V gene encodes CDR1 MGHRA and CDR2 YSYEKL. CDR3 sequence (DNA): TGCGCCAGCAGCCAAGATGTGACTAGCGGGGAGTCCTACGAGCAGTACTTC. Amino acid sequence: CASSQDVTSGESYEQYF.

This chain uses TRBV20-1 with TRBJ2-5; 7 positions agree with TRBD2. Germline CDR1 reads DFQATT; CDR2 reads SNEGSKA (reference sequence). After removal of 3 bases from V and 2 bases from J, the junction contained 9 bases not matched to a gene. The CDR3 has 15 residues. The DNA of the CDR3 is TGCAGTGCTAGTTTCGCGGGAGTATGGCAAGAGACCCAGTACTTC. Its translation is CSASFAGVWQETQYF.

The rearrangement links TRBV4-1 to TRBJ2-2; D is uncertain. The V end was cut by 7 bases, the J end by 3 bases, with 15 bases between. The CDR3 runs 15 residues. CDR1 MGHRA and CDR2 YSYEKL come from the germline V gene. This CDR3 is CASTGEPIYTGELFF. The CDR3 DNA follows: TGCGCCAGCACTGGAGAACCGATTTACACCGGGGAGCTGTTTTTT.